One sample yielded the 24 T cell receptor beta chains listed below, sequenced in a study of T cells after yellow fever vaccination. In TCRdb, the 5' RACE reads were re-called with MiXCR into one record per CDR3 protein. This sample has hundreds of thousands of distinct CDR3 sequences, with 13% found just once. The sequences come from PBMCs, collected on the day of the yellow fever booster vaccination. These TCRs come from a man aged 25-40 years who received the YFV17D yellow fever vaccine.

The chain joins TRBV29-1 to TRBJ2-1, with TRBD1 matching over 11 bases. V was clipped by 2 bases and J by 0 bases; unmatched bases: 3. Germline CDR1 is SQVTM and CDR2 is ANQGSEA. This CDR3 spans 16 amino acids. The CDR3 bases are TGCAGCGTTGAATACGGGACAGGGGGCTCCTACAATGAGCAGTTCTTC. Translation gives CSVEYGTGGSYNEQFF.

The rearrangement joins TRBV19 to TRBJ2-5, with 8 bases identical to TRBD2. In germline, CDR1 is LNHDA, CDR2 SQIVND (reference sequence). Trimming cost V 6 bases and J 3 bases; bases outside gene matches: 3. This CDR3 contains 13 residues. The CDR3 reads CASRAGEKETQYF. CDR3 sequence (DNA): TGTGCCAGTAGAGCGGGAGAAAAAGAGACCCAGTACTTC.

This clonotype was seen a few times. The rearrangement uses TRBV30 and TRBJ2-3; 7 bases align to TRBD2. In germline, CDR1 is GTSNPN, CDR2 SVGIG (reference sequence). This CDR3 has 16 residues. Unmatched junction bases numbered 10, after V lost 4 bases and J lost 0 bases. The CDR3 sequence is CAWIGAGSYSTDTQYF. The CDR3 DNA follows: TGTGCCTGGATCGGAGCGGGGTCCTACAGCACAGATACGCAGTATTTT.

CDR3 in DNA: TGTGCCAGCAGCAGCGGGTCTCGGAGCTCCTACGAGCAGTACTTC. Translating gives CASSSGSRSSYEQYF. The J gene is TRBJ2-7, the V gene TRBV9, with a tentative D call TRBD2 (6 bases). Germline CDR1 reads SGDLS; CDR2 reads YYNGEE. V lost 4 bases, J lost 0 bases, and 14 bases lay in between. There are 15 residues in the CDR3. The variable domain in full, with the rest retrieved from reference TRBV9 and TRBJ2-7, is DSGVTQTPKHLITATGQRVTLRCSPRSGDLSVYWYQQSLDQGLQFLIQYYNGEERAKGNILERFSAQQFPDLHSELNLSSLELGDSALYFCASSSGSRSSYEQYFGPGTRLTVT.

Of note for this clonotype: Germline and junction disagree at one end, which may indicate a read error. The V and J genes are TRBV12-3 or TRBV12-4 and TRBJ2-1; TRBD2 agrees at 10 bases. The CDR3 runs to 18 residues. The CDR3 nucleotides are TGTACCAGCAGTTTGGGGCTAGCGGGAGAAGGACCCTACAATGAGCAGTTCTTC. It codes for CTSSLGLAGEGPYNEQFF.

In this sample, this clonotype turned up a few times. CDR3 coding DNA: TGTGCCAGCAGCCCAGGGGGGATTGGCTACACCTTC. Protein sequence: CASSPGGIGYTF. The chain uses TRBV12-3 or TRBV12-4 and TRBJ1-2; 7 positions match TRBD1. This CDR3 contains 12 residues. Losses at the gene ends were 6 bases for V and 7 bases for J; bases not matched to a gene: 5.

The CDR3 nucleotides are TGTGCCAGCGTCCGGGAGCCCGTGAACATTCAGTACTTC. Amino acid sequence: CASVREPVNIQYF. The rearrangement links TRBV12-3 or TRBV12-4 to TRBJ2-4, with a weak D call TRBD2 (6 bases). The CDR3 spans 13 residues. V lost 8 bases to trimming and J lost 7 bases, with 15 bases between them.

The gene calls are TRBV20-1 and TRBJ2-7; 7 bases fit TRBD1. J gave up 4 bases and V 8 bases, and 11 bases lay outside the gene matches. The CDR3 covers 13 residues. Germline assignment: CDR1 DFQATT and CDR2 SNEGSKA (reference sequence). Written as DNA, the CDR3 is TGCAGTCCCGCCAAGGGACAGAGGTACGAGCAGTACTTC. It encodes CSPAKGQRYEQYF.

At least ten counts were recorded for this clonotype. The chain uses TRBV29-1 and TRBJ2-1, with D perhaps TRBD2 (5 bases). CDR3 length: 13 residues. The germline V and J ends were trimmed by 7 bases and 6 bases, with 16 bases remaining between them. Per the germline V gene, CDR1 is SQVTM and CDR2 is ANQGSEA. CDR3 sequence: CSAVRRLANEQFF. CDR3 DNA sequence: TGCAGCGCCGTGCGTAGGCTAGCCAATGAGCAGTTCTTC.

The V gene is TRBV27, the J gene TRBJ2-2, with D uncertain. Germline-derived CDR1 and CDR2 are MNHEY and SMNVEV (reference sequence). The CDR3 has 14 residues. The V and J ends lost 2 bases and 7 bases respectively, with 11 bases between them. DNA of the CDR3: TGTGCCAGCAGTTTAGAGCCCCCTAGCGGGGAGCTGTTTTTT. Its protein product is CASSLEPPSGELFF.

V and J are TRBV7-2 and TRBJ1-6; D call uncertain. The germline gives CDR1 SGHTA, CDR2 FQGNSA. Trimming removed 5 bases at V and 3 bases at J, with 14 bases between. CDR3 length: 16 amino acids. The CDR3 protein is CASSTRGRIYNSPLHF. The CDR3 nucleotides are TGTGCCAGCAGCACAAGAGGGCGAATCTATAATTCACCCCTCCACTTT.

The chain combines TRBV6-2 or TRBV6-3 with TRBJ2-3; 8 bases line up with TRBD1. J lost 4 bases, V lost 6 bases, and 6 bases had no gene match. The CDR3 totals 14 residues. Per germline, CDR1 MNHEY and CDR2 SVGEGT. The CDR3 reads CASRRTGKADTQYF. CDR3 DNA: TGTGCCAGCAGGCGGACAGGGAAGGCAGATACGCAGTATTTT.

This clonotype turned up a few times. The chain carries TRBV12-3 or TRBV12-4 and TRBJ2-2, with TRBD2 matching 8 bases. This CDR3 region has 14 residues. The trim removed 6 bases at V and 4 bases at J, leaving 4 bases unmatched. In DNA, the CDR3 is TGTGCCAGCAGAGATGCGGGGGGCACCGGGGAGCTGTTTTTT. It specifies CASRDAGGTGELFF.

This clonotype has a handful of counts. The CDR3, as DNA: TGTGCCAGCAGTGGACAGGGATACACTGAAGCTTTCTTT. Amino acid sequence: CASSGQGYTEAFF. The chain combines TRBV27 with TRBJ1-1, with 8 positions matching TRBD1. The CDR3 runs to 13 residues. V shed 5 bases and J 3 bases; nucleotides not matched to a gene: 2. The V gene's germline CDR1 is MNHEY and CDR2 SMNVEV (reference sequence).

The V gene is TRBV20-1, the J gene TRBJ2-7; D could derive from TRBD1 or TRBD2 (5 bases each). This CDR3 contains 14 residues. Germline CDR1 DFQATT, CDR2 SNEGSKA (reference sequence). V lost 5 bases and J lost 1, with 15 bases in between. DNA of the CDR3: TGCAGTGCTCCTCGGGACCTCAATTCCTACGAGCAGTACTTC. It is translated as CSAPRDLNSYEQYF.

This clonotype was recorded a few times. The J gene is TRBJ2-3, the V gene TRBV27; D may be TRBD1 or TRBD2 (5 bases each). Germline loops: CDR1 MNHEY, CDR2 SMNVEV (reference sequence). This CDR3 comprises 15 residues. The V end lost 3 bases, the J end lost 6 bases, and 16 bases lay between the germline ends. This CDR3 reads CASSLGRPPGDTQYF. The CDR3 coding sequence is TGTGCCAGCAGTTTGGGACGCCCACCCGGGGATACGCAGTATTTT.

The chain recombines TRBV30 with TRBJ1-1; no clear D. The ends were cut back, 2 bases at V and 1 base at J, with 8 bases in the middle. The CDR3 consists of 13 residues. Germline V gene data show CDR1 as GTSNPN and CDR2 as SVGIG (reference sequence). The CDR3 sequence is CAWSTYTNTEAFF. DNA for the CDR3: TGTGCCTGGAGTACCTACACGAACACTGAAGCTTTCTTT.

About this clonotype: Mismatch with germline at one junction end may stem from a read error. For the CDR3, the DNA is TGCTGTGCTAGTATGTCACTAGCGGGAGGGTTTACCTACGAGCAGTACTTC. Amino acid sequence: CCASMSLAGGFTYEQYF. This chain joins TRBV20-1 and TRBJ2-7; 13 positions agree with TRBD2. Looked up from germline, CDR1 is DFQATT and CDR2 is SNEGSKA (reference sequence). This CDR3 contains 17 residues.

The chain couples TRBV7-2 to TRBJ2-1, with 7 positions matching TRBD2. The trim removed 7 bases at V and 7 bases at J, leaving 13 bases unmatched. The CDR3 loop spans 15 amino acids. CDR1 and CDR2 from the germline V gene are SGHTA and FQGNSA. CDR3 nucleotides: TGTGCCAGCATCCTTAGCGGGCGTCCCGGGAATGAGCAGTTCTTC. Translating it yields CASILSGRPGNEQFF.

This clonotype was observed a few times. The chain carries TRBV6-5 and TRBJ2-7; perhaps TRBD2 as D (5 bases). V gave up 2 bases and J gave up 4 bases, with 12 bases separating them. The CDR3 contains 14 residues. The germline V gene encodes CDR1 MNHEY and CDR2 SVGAGI. This CDR3 reads CASSYVGAVYEQYF. CDR3 DNA sequence: TGTGCCAGCAGTTACGTGGGAGCCGTGTACGAGCAGTACTTC.

V is TRBV7-2 and J is TRBJ2-1; D is possibly TRBD1 or TRBD2 (5 bases each). The germline V and J ends were trimmed by 5 bases and 7 bases, with 18 bases remaining between them. CDR3 length equals 15 residues. Germline lookup yields CDR1 SGHTA and CDR2 FQGNSA. The CDR3 DNA is TGTGCCAGCAGCCCTAGCCTTCCAGGGTTAAATGAGCAGTTCTTC. Translating it yields CASSPSLPGLNEQFF.

The rearrangement uses TRBV29-1 and TRBJ2-7; possibly TRBD1 or TRBD2 for D (7 bases each). Germline V gene sequence: CDR1 SQVTM, CDR2 ANQGSEA. V lost 4 bases and J lost 4, with 14 bases in between. The CDR3 spans 13 residues. DNA of the CDR3: TGCAGCGTTGTGCGTCAGGGGGGGTACGAGCAGTACTTC. Residues: CSVVRQGGYEQYF.

This clonotype has only a few counts. The genes are TRBV25-1 and TRBJ2-1; tentative D call: TRBD2 (7 bases). Germline CDR1 reads MGHDK; CDR2 reads SYGVNS. CDR3 size: 15 residues. V dropped 6 bases and J dropped 4 bases, with 16 bases sitting between them. The CDR3 nucleotides are TGTGCCAGCAGAAAGGGGGGGGAGTCGTACAATGAGCAGTTCTTC. Encoded protein: CASRKGGESYNEQFF.

This clonotype has only a few counts. The genes are TRBV24-1 and TRBJ2-7, with 8 bases identical to TRBD1. The CDR3 totals 14 residues. The germline V gene encodes CDR1 KGHDR and CDR2 SFDVKD. V shed 7 bases, J shed 4 bases, and the junction held 8 bases outside the gene matches. Written as DNA, the CDR3 is TGTGCCACCAGCCCTCGGACAGGGACATACGAGCAGTACTTC. Translating gives CATSPRTGTYEQYF.